The 29 T cell receptor beta chains given below trace back to one sample, sequenced in a study of cytomegalovirus exposure and HLA in healthy donors. PCR amplification relied on 60 Vbeta primers (plus 13 Jbeta primers). Produced via immunoSEQ multiplex PCR; TCRdb's table is partial and in-frame only. Of about 160,000 clones in the sample, around 72% were seen once. What was sequenced was PBMCs. Receptor source: a man in his late teens or twenties in good health and CMV-seronegative.

This chain connects TRBV9 to TRBJ2-7, with a tentative D call TRBD1 (5 bases). In germline, CDR1 is SGDLS, CDR2 YYNGEE. The V end was cut by 0 bases, the J end by 0 bases, with 10 bases between. The CDR3 loop spans 15 amino acids. The CDR3 sequence is CASSVEQDSSYEQYF. The CDR3 nucleotides are TGTGCCAGCAGCGTAGAACAGGATAGCTCCTACGAGCAGTACTTC.

The V and J genes are TRBV12-2 and TRBJ2-2; the table gives TRBD1 as D, unverified against the DNA. TRBV12-2 is a pseudogene. CDR3 length: 16 amino acids. The CDR3 spells CASRFRDRGLDGELFF. For the CDR3, the DNA is TGTGCAAGTCGCTTCCGGGACAGGGGGCTGGACGGGGAGCTGTTTTTT.

The chain combines TRBV10-3 with TRBJ1-1; no reliable D call. Germline V CDR1 and CDR2: ENHRY, SYGVKD. This CDR3 comprises 13 residues. The V end was cut by 6 bases, the J end by 2 bases, with 10 bases between. CDR3 amino acids: CAISGGLNTEAFF. For the CDR3, the DNA is TGTGCCATCAGCGGCGGACTTAACACTGAAGCTTTCTTT.

This clone was seen a handful of times. The chain recombines TRBV4-3 with TRBJ1-5; 8 bases are shared with TRBD1. Germline lookup yields CDR1 LGHNA and CDR2 YSLEER. The CDR3 is 13 amino acids. V shed 4 bases, J shed 7 bases, and the junction held 3 bases outside the gene matches. CDR3 loop: CASSLDREQPQHF. CDR3 in DNA: TGCGCCAGCAGCCTGGACAGGGAGCAGCCCCAGCATTTT.

The chain combines TRBV27 with TRBJ2-7; 11 positions match TRBD1. CDR1 and CDR2 (germline): MNHEY, SMNVEV (reference sequence). With V trimmed by 6 bases and J by 6 bases, 4 bases remained unmatched. The CDR3 totals 13 residues. The DNA for the CDR3 is TGTGCCAGCAGGCGGGACAGGGGGTCCGAGCAGTACTTC. Encoded protein: CASRRDRGSEQYF.

The chain has TRBV6-5 and TRBJ2-1; 7 bases fit TRBD2. Per germline, CDR1 MNHEY and CDR2 SVGAGI. The CDR3 has 12 residues. Losses at the gene ends were 5 bases for V and 8 bases for J; bases not matched to a gene: 3. The CDR3 loop reads CASSLRGDEQFF. The CDR3 region has the DNA TGTGCCAGCAGTCTTCGGGGGGATGAGCAGTTCTTC.

V gene TRBV6-7 combines with J gene TRBJ1-6, with D perhaps matching TRBD1 (5 bases). TRBV6-7 has ORF status, its function being uncertain. The CDR3 totals 17 residues. The V end lost 1 base, the J end lost 0 bases, and 10 bases lay between the germline ends. The CDR3 nucleotides read TGTGCCAGCAGTTACTTCAGGGAAAGCTCCTATAATTCACCCCTCCACTTT. Its protein is CASSYFRESSYNSPLHF.

This clone appeared a single time. This chain links TRBV6-4 with TRBJ2-1; TRBD2 matches at 14 bases. The CDR3 sequence is 16 residues long. Germline CDR1 and CDR2: MRHNA and SNTAGT. The V and J ends lost 5 bases and 9 bases, in that order; junction bases with no gene match: 9. CDR3 region: CASSSGTSGRRGEQFF. The CDR3, as DNA: TGTGCCAGCAGTTCCGGGACTAGCGGGAGAAGAGGTGAGCAGTTCTTC.

The chain couples TRBV10-3 to TRBJ2-1, with D possibly being TRBD2 (6 bases). The CDR3 covers 15 residues. In germline, CDR1 is ENHRY, CDR2 SYGVKD. Trimming took off 6 bases at V and 10 bases at J, with 22 bases between the two ends. The DNA for the CDR3 is TGTGCCATCAGGGGCGGACTACATTCCCTTTGGGAGCAGTTCTTC. Its translation: CAIRGGLHSLWEQFF.

The chain employs TRBV4-1 and TRBJ1-1, with a weak D call TRBD1 (5 bases). The CDR3 length is 12 residues. V was cut by 0 bases and J by 10 bases, with 9 bases left in between. The V gene's germline CDR1 is MGHRA and CDR2 YSYEKL. The CDR3 DNA follows: TGCGCCAGCAGCCAAGATAGTAGGGGAGCTTTCTTT. Translating it yields CASSQDSRGAFF.

The chain carries TRBV28 and TRBJ2-2, with 7 bases fitting TRBD2. Germline V gene sequence: CDR1 MDHEN, CDR2 SYDVKM. The CDR3 contains 15 residues. The junction had 3 bases not matched to a gene; V was cut back by 2 bases and J by 3 bases. The CDR3 here is CASSLRAGDTGELFF. DNA of the CDR3: TGTGCCAGCAGTTTACGGGCGGGGGACACCGGGGAGCTGTTTTTT.

CDR3 in DNA: TGTGCCAGCAGAGAGACAGGGGAAAGGGGCGAGCAGTACTTC. This translates into CASRETGERGEQYF. The rearrangement joins TRBV6-1 to TRBJ2-7; TRBD1 agrees at 8 bases. Per the germline V gene, CDR1 is MNHNS and CDR2 is SASEGT. This CDR3 comprises 14 residues. The V and J ends lost 6 bases and 6 bases, in that order; junction bases with no gene match: 10.

This clone was observed a single time. CDR3 coding DNA: TGTGCCAGCAGCGTAGGAGACTCTGGGGCCAACGTCCTGACTTTC. This sequence encodes CASSVGDSGANVLTF. This sequence joins TRBV9 and TRBJ2-6; D remains unclear. V lost 0 bases to trimming and J lost 0 bases, with 4 bases between them. Germline loops: CDR1 SGDLS, CDR2 YYNGEE. CDR3 size: 15 residues.

This clone came up once. CDR3 sequence (DNA): TGTGCCAGCATCCCTAGCGGGAGCCAAGAGACCCAGTACTTC. It translates to CASIPSGSQETQYF. The chain links TRBV7-2 to TRBJ2-5; 10 nucleotides match TRBD2. Germline-derived CDR1 and CDR2 are SGHTA and FQGNSA. V lost 7 bases, J lost 1 base, and 3 bases stayed unmatched. The CDR3 has 14 amino acids.

This rearrangement joins TRBV10-2 to TRBJ2-2; TRBD2 matches at 12 bases. Germline values: CDR1 WSHSY, CDR2 SAAADI. CDR3 size: 17 residues. The trim removed 11 bases at V and 4 bases at J, leaving 14 bases unmatched. The CDR3 bases are TGCGCCCTGTCGGGGACTAGCGGGTCGGAAGTCACCGGGGAGCTGTTTTTT. Protein: CALSGTSGSEVTGELFF.

The chain is built from TRBV7-2 and TRBJ2-2; a possible D gene is TRBD2 (6 bases). Germline lookup yields CDR1 SGHTA and CDR2 FQGNSA. The CDR3 consists of 13 residues. The V end was cut by 2 bases, the J end by 6 bases, with 7 bases between. The CDR3 here is CASSLTSPGELFF. CDR3 sequence (DNA): TGTGCCAGCAGCTTAACTAGCCCCGGGGAGCTGTTTTTT.

Turning to this clone: Other DNA sequences in this sample translate to the same CDR3. The chain has TRBV29-1 and TRBJ1-1, with D possibly being TRBD1 (6 bases). The germline V gene has CDR1 SQVTM and CDR2 ANQGSEA. V was trimmed by 1 base and J by 9 bases, leaving 9 bases between them. CDR3 length: 11 residues. DNA for the CDR3: TGCAGCGTTGAAGGGCAGGGGAAAGCTTTCTTT. Its protein product is CSVEGQGKAFF.

The chain has TRBV28 and TRBJ2-2, with a tentative D call TRBD1 (6 bases). The CDR3 length is 17 residues. V was pared by 6 bases and J by 6 bases, with 23 bases between. Germline-derived CDR1 and CDR2 are MDHEN and SYDVKM. The DNA for the CDR3 is TGTGCCAGCAGCAAGGCTGGTGGGACACCAGCTGCCGGGGAGCTGTTTTTT. This codes for CASSKAGGTPAAGELFF.

The chain has TRBV9 and TRBJ1-2; 7 nucleotides match TRBD1. Per germline, CDR1 SGDLS and CDR2 YYNGEE. The CDR3 spans 13 residues. V was pared by 6 bases and J by 3 bases, with 5 bases of the junction left unmatched. DNA of the CDR3: TGTGCCAGCACCAGGGACAGCGACTATGGCTACACCTTC. Its translation is CASTRDSDYGYTF.

The chain employs TRBV15 and TRBJ2-7, with 10 bases identical to TRBD2. Looked up from germline, CDR1 is LNHNV and CDR2 is YYDKDF (reference sequence). The CDR3 covers 16 residues. Losses at the gene ends were 3 bases for V and 5 bases for J; bases not matched to a gene: 10. The CDR3 DNA follows: TGTGCCACCAGCAGGGGGCCTAGCGGGAGCAGCCACGAGCAGTACTTC. Protein sequence: CATSRGPSGSSHEQYF.

This clone has more than one count but fewer than ten. The chain has TRBV7-2 and TRBJ1-1, with D maybe TRBD1 (6 bases). V lost 5 bases, J lost 1 base, and 17 bases lay in between. Germline V gene lookup returns CDR1 SGHTA and CDR2 FQGNSA. The CDR3 covers 16 residues. The CDR3 DNA is TGTGCCAGCAGCCTCACATATGACAGGTGGAACACTGAAGCTTTCTTT. As protein: CASSLTYDRWNTEAFF.

The V and J genes are TRBV28 and TRBJ2-7, with 8 nucleotides matching TRBD1. The CDR3 is 15 residues long. CDR1 MDHEN and CDR2 SYDVKM come from the germline V gene. Trimming cost V 5 bases and J 3 bases; bases outside gene matches: 9. The CDR3: CASSPVLGQGYEQYF. The CDR3 DNA sequence: TGTGCCAGCAGTCCCGTCCTTGGACAGGGCTACGAGCAGTACTTC.

This chain joins TRBV4-3 and TRBJ2-3; 11 positions match TRBD2. CDR1 and CDR2 (germline): LGHNA, YSLEER. CDR3 length: 15 residues. V dropped 3 bases and J dropped 6; count of bases not matched to a gene: 5. The CDR3 spells CASSQGSGREDTQYF. The CDR3 nucleotides are TGCGCCAGCAGCCAGGGTAGCGGGAGGGAGGATACGCAGTATTTT.

This clone was detected only a few times. The rearrangement joins TRBV7-9 to TRBJ2-7; 10 bases fit TRBD1. The CDR3 spans 15 residues. J was trimmed by 2 bases and V by 5 bases; bases with no gene match: 6. CDR1 SEHNR and CDR2 FQNEAQ come from the germline V gene (reference sequence). The CDR3 protein is CASSPGTGVPYEQYF. CDR3 nucleotides: TGTGCCAGCAGCCCCGGGACAGGGGTCCCCTACGAGCAGTACTTC.

V and J are TRBV30 and TRBJ2-2; perhaps TRBD1 as D (5 bases). Looked up from germline, CDR1 is GTSNPN and CDR2 is SVGIG (reference sequence). V was clipped by 3 bases and J by 0 bases, with 8 bases between them. The CDR3 runs 14 residues. The CDR3: CAWSEQANTGELFF. The CDR3 DNA reads as TGTGCCTGGAGCGAACAGGCGAACACCGGGGAGCTGTTTTTT.

This CDR3 is CASSGPSGLLYNEQFF. The CDR3 DNA sequence: TGTGCCAGCAGCGGACCTTCGGGACTACTCTACAATGAGCAGTTCTTC. The genes are TRBV9 and TRBJ2-1; 7 positions match TRBD2. The CDR3 is 16 amino acids. J lost 3 bases, V lost 3 bases, and 9 bases had no gene match. Germline loops: CDR1 SGDLS, CDR2 YYNGEE.

Here the CDR3 DNA reads TGTGCCACCGGAAGCAGGGCGGGAGGCGACCAAGAGACCCAGTACTTC. Amino acids: CATGSRAGGDQETQYF. The chain joins TRBV15 to TRBJ2-5; 8 nucleotides match TRBD2. V was pared by 8 bases and J by 0 bases, with 11 bases of the junction left unmatched. The CDR3 is 16 residues long. Germline lookup yields CDR1 LNHNV and CDR2 YYDKDF (reference sequence).

This chain links TRBV12-5 with TRBJ2-5; no clear D. The J call may be faulty, since TRBJ2-7 better matches the DNA end. CDR1 and CDR2 (germline): LGHNT, FRNRAP. CDR3 size: 12 residues. DNA for the CDR3: TGTGCTAGTGGTTCCGTGGTCTACGAGCAGTACTTC. It codes for CASGSVVYEQYF.

In nucleotides, the CDR3 is TGTGCCAGCAGCCGGGGGGACGCCTTACTCTACACCTTC. Protein product: CASSRGDALLYTF. The rearrangement uses TRBV7-2 and TRBJ1-2, with D perhaps matching TRBD1 (5 bases). Trimming removed 5 bases from V and 10 bases from J, with 17 bases in between. The length of the CDR3 is 13 residues. Germline CDR1 reads SGHTA; CDR2 reads FQGNSA.